This T cell receptor beta chain was sequenced in a study of TIL therapy for anti-PD-1-resistant metastatic lung cancer. The immunoSEQ assay was v3. Here immunoSEQ multiplex PCR was the method, and the copy in TCRdb shows in-frame clones only, minus some. The sample yields more than 50,000 clones, 87% seen once. Time point meaning: pre-treatment sample, taken before nivolumab and TIL therapy. There are 13 residues in the CDR3. V was cut by 5 bases and J by 8 bases, with 15 bases left in between. CDR1 and CDR2 (germline): MNHNY, SVGAGI (reference sequence). Here the sequenced sample was blood, taken at baseline. The clonotype was recovered from a person between 25 and 79 years old with non-small cell lung cancer. The V call is TRBV6-6, the J call TRBJ1-1; TRBD1 is a possible D gene (6 bases). CDR3 coding DNA: TGTGCCAGCAGTACCACAGGGCTAGCAGAAGCTTTCTTT. Its protein is CASSTTGLAEAFF.